This record concerns one TCR beta chain sequence. The entry originates in a study of blood T cell repertoires in COVID-19. Study as a whole: Samples representing acute and convalescent COVID-19 were sourced from the United States, Italy and Spain. The analysed material was cDNA or gDNA that came from T cells, B-cell-depleted T cells, or PBMCs.

Original methodology: Estimation of nucleated cell counts was performed using reference gene primer amplification. Assay used: immunoSEQ multiplex PCR; TCRdb lists only in-frame clones, some missing. From that table come the V and J calls and clone size; the DNA was used to work out D and trimming. Of under 300,000 clones detected, roughly 91% appear once; the ten largest clones hold 0.9% to 1%. The sequencing sample was made of peripheral blood. The receptor was isolated from a woman in her thirties or forties who had recovered from COVID-19.

Here the CDR3 DNA reads TGTGCCACCAGCAGAACCTTAGCTAACTATGGCTACACCTTC. Amino acids: CATSRTLANYGYTF. V is TRBV15 and J is TRBJ1-2; D remains ambiguous. This CDR3 region has 14 residues. The V end lost 2 bases, the J end lost 0 bases, and 7 bases lay between the germline ends. Germline V gene data show CDR1 as LNHNV and CDR2 as YYDKDF (reference sequence).